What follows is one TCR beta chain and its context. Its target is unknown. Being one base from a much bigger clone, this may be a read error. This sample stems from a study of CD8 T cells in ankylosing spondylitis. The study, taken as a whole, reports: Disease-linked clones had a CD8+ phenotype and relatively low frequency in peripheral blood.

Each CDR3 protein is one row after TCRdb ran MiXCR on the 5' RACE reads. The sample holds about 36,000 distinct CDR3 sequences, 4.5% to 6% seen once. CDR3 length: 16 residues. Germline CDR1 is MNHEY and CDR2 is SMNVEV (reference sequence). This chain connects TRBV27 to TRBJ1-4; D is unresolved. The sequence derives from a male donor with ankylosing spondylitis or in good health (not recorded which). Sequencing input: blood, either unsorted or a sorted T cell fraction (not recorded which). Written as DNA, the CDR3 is TGTGCCGGCAGTCCATTAGCGGGCGCAGCTAATGAAAAACTGTTTTTT. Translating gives CAGSPLAGAANEKLFF.